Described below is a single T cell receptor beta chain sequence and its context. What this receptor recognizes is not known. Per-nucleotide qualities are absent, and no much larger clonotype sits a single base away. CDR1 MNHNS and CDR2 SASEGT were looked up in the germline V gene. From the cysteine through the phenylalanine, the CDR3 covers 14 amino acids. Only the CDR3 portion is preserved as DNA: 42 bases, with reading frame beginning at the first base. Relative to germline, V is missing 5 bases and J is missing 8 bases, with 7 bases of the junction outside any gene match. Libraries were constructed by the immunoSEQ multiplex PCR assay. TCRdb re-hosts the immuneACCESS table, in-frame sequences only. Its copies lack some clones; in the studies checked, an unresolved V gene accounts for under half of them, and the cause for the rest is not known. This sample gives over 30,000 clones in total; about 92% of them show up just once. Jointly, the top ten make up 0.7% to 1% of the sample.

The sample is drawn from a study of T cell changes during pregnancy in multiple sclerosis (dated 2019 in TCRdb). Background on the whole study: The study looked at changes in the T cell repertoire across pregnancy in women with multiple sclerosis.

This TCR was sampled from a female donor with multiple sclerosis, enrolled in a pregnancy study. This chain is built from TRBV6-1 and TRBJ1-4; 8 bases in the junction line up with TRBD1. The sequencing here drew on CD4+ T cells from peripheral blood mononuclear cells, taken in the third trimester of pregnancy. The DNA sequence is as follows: TGTGCCAGCAGTCTCGGGACAGGTCGGGAAAAACTGTTTTTT. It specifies CASSLGTGREKLFF.